The T cell receptor (beta chain) described here comes from a study of T cells in Graves' hyperthyroidism and ophthalmopathy (dated 2019 in TCRdb). General notes on the study: Peripheral blood was collected at initial diagnosis, before any treatment. Prospective prediction of ophthalmopathy was tested in an independent validation cohort consisting of fewer than 20 hyperthyroidism patients and around 16 patients who later progressed to ophthalmopathy. A discovery cohort of about 95 patients, approximately 44 with Graves' ophthalmopathy and 55 to 60 with stable Graves' hyperthyroidism, was used to find distinguishing TCR V-J signatures. The study also compared thyroid tissue and blood T-cell repertoires from 6 or 7 Graves' hyperthyroidism patients. The 100 or so discovery patients were randomly split 7:3 into training and test sets. Once sampling was done, hyperthyroidism patients were given methimazole at a starting dose of 30 mg daily, whereas ophthalmopathy patients were given high-dose intravenous methylprednisolone. The paper describes TCR Vbeta CDR3 sequencing of 120 to 150 peripheral blood samples, made up of roughly 45 ophthalmopathy patients, some 76 hyperthyroidism patients and some 17 progressor patients.

Hyperthyroidism patients were newly diagnosed, with disease duration under 2 months, and aged 18 to 65 years. Any patient with an uncontrolled infection, another autoimmune disease, pregnancy or lactation was excluded. Diagnoses relied on clinical symptoms, serum thyroxine and TRAb, thyroid ultrasound and orbital computed tomography. For progressor patients, blood was drawn at the first diagnosis of hyperthyroidism, before any ophthalmopathy symptoms had appeared. PBMCs were separated from approximately 9.9 ml of fresh peripheral blood using Ficoll-Paque density gradient centrifugation. Patients classed as progressors first received a Graves' hyperthyroidism diagnosis and then went on to develop ophthalmopathy during follow-up. Total RNA was extracted with Trizol reagent, and quality was checked on an Agilent 2100 Bioanalyzer. The paper as a whole reports these results and caveats: Most expanded thyroid clonotypes (frequency above 0.001) were also found in blood, which suggests that blood repertoires may mirror thyroid immune responses. Ophthalmopathy was separated from stable hyperthyroidism by a 13 V-J signature model, with 85% to 90% sensitivity and roughly 81% specificity obtained in cross-validation and 80%/75% obtained in testing. Sample size was not statistically predetermined, and blinding of investigators to group allocation was not performed. In validation, the model predicted progression to ophthalmopathy a median of about 6 months before onset, with roughly 70% sensitivity and just under 75% specificity.

The junction shows trimming of 1 base on V and 4 bases on J, plus 13 bases between the germline ends. Taken from the germline V gene, the CDR1 and CDR2 loops are SGHNT and YENEEA. Taken from cysteine to phenylalanine, the CDR3 has 15 residues. CDR3 DNA only is kept here, 45 bases in frame from base 1. This clonotype has ten or more counts. There is no known antigen for this receptor. Per-nucleotide qualities are absent, and no much larger clonotype sits a single base away. The TCR beta CDR3 regions were amplified from RNA transcripts. The first round of RT-PCR for the TCR CDR3 was performed with the HTBI primer set and the Qiagen OneStep RT-PCR kit. Libraries were constructed in a second round of multiplex PCR, after which size selection and purification were carried out. Libraries were sequenced paired-end with 100 bp reads on an Illumina HiSeq2000. Per the source publication's procedure: SOAPnuke was used to process the raw data, throwing out any read that contained adapters or uncalled bases, had a mean Phred below 15, or lacked an exact constant-primer or identifier match. High-quality paired reads were merged with COPE v1.2.5, and unique nucleotide sequences were defined as clonotypes. MiTCR v1.1 was used to align the clonotypes against IMGT TRBV, TRBD and TRBJ reference segments. Only V-J combinations with frequency above 0.0001, covering about 99% of repertoires, were analysed. A TCS score was defined as the ratio between F50 (clonal expansion) and ExV (chaos), using BLOSUM62-based TCRdist between CDR3 peptides within each V-J. Welch's t-statistics and random forest reduced 514 V-J features to 10 to 15, which were used in a naive Bayes classifier (R e1071). TCRdb redid the processing of the public reads, applying fastp at Q25 and MiXCR, and retained in-frame beta chains. Each record represents a unique CDR3 protein, reported with the most common genes and DNA among its rows. The V and J calls and clone size are TCRdb's, not the authors'. This sample is represented by hundreds of thousands of distinct CDR3 sequences; 20% to 25% of them were singletons. Around 30% of the sample lies in the top ten.

The specimen was blood. The sequence links TRBV11-3 to TRBJ1-2; the D gene is possibly TRBD1, with 5 bases matching. This sequence originates from a man aged 40-50 years with Graves' hyperthyroidism that later progressed to Graves' ophthalmopathy. The DNA sequence reads TGTGCCAGCAGCTTAGCGTCGAGGGGCGGCTATGGCTACACCTTC. Translated, it reads CASSLASRGGYGYTF.